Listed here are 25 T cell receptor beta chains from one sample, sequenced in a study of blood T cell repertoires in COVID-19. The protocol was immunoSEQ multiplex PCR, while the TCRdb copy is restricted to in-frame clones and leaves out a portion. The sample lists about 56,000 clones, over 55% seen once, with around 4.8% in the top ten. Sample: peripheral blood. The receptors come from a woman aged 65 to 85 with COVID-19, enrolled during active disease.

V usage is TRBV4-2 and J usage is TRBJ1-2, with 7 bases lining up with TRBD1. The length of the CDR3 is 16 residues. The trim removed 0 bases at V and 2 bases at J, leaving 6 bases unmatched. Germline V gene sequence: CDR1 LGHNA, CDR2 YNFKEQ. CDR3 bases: TGTGCCAGCAGCCAAGATTATCGGACAGGAAACTATGGCTACACCTTC. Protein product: CASSQDYRTGNYGYTF.

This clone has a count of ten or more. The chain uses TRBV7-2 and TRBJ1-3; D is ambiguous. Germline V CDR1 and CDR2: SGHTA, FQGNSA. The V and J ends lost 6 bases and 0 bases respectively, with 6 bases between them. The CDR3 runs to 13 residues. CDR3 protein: CASSGSSGNTIYF. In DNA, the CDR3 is TGTGCCAGCAGTGGTAGCTCTGGAAACACCATATATTTT.

CDR3 nucleotide sequence: TGTGCCAGCAGCCCCCACCCGGGACTAGCGGGGAACACCGGGGAGCTGTTTTTT. It encodes CASSPHPGLAGNTGELFF. The rearrangement uses TRBV11-3 and TRBJ2-2, with 12 bases fitting TRBD2. The CDR3 loop spans 18 amino acids. Germline-derived CDR1 and CDR2 are SGHNT and YENEEA. With V trimmed by 5 bases and J by 1 base, 8 bases remained unmatched. The full variable domain, with the rest looked up from reference TRBV11-3 and TRBJ2-2, is EAGVVQSPRYKIIEKKQPVAFWCNPISGHNTLYWYLQNLGQGPELLIRYENEEAVDDSQLPKDRFSAERLKGVDSTLKIQPAELGDSAVYLCASSPHPGLAGNTGELFFGEGSRLTVL.

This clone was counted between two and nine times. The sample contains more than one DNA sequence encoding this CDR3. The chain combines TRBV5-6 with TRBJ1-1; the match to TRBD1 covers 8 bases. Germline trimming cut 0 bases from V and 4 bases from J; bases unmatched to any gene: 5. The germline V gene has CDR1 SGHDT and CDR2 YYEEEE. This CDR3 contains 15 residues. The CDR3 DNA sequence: TGTGCCAGCAGCTTGGCAGGGGGCCGCGGCACTGAAGCTTTCTTT. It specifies CASSLAGGRGTEAFF.

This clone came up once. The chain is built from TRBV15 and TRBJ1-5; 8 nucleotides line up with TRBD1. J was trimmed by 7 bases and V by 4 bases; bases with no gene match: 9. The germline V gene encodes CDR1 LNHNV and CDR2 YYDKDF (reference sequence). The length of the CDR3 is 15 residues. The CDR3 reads CATSTPTGGGQPQHF. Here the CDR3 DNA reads TGTGCCACCAGCACACCCACAGGGGGGGGACAGCCCCAGCATTTT.

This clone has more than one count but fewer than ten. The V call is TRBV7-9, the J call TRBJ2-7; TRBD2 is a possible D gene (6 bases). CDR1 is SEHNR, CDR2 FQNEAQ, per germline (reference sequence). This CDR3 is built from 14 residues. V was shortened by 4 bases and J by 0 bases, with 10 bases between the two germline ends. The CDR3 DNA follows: TGTGCCAGCAGCTCATCCGGGAGCTCCTACGAGCAGTACTTC. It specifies CASSSSGSSYEQYF.

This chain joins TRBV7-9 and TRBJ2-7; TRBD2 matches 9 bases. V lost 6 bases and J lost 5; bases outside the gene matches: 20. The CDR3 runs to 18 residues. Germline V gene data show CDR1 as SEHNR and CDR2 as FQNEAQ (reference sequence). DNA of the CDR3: TGTGCCAGCAGTTTCGCCTTAGGAGCGGGAGGACTTCGCAACGAGCAGTACGTC. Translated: CASSFALGAGGLRNEQYV.

The CDR3 sequence: CASIGQNTEAFF. The CDR3 DNA sequence: TGTGCCAGTATCGGACAGAACACTGAAGCTTTCTTT. The chain uses TRBV19 and TRBJ1-1, with D perhaps matching TRBD1 (5 bases). The CDR3 runs 12 residues. Germline lookup yields CDR1 LNHDA and CDR2 SQIVND (reference sequence). The V end was cut by 7 bases, the J end by 1 base, with 7 bases between.

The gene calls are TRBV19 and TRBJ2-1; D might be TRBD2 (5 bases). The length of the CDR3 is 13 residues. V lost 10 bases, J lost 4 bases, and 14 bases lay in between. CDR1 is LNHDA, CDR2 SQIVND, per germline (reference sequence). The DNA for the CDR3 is TGTGCCACCCGAGAGCGGAGGTACAATGAGCAGTTCTTC. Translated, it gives CATRERRYNEQFF.

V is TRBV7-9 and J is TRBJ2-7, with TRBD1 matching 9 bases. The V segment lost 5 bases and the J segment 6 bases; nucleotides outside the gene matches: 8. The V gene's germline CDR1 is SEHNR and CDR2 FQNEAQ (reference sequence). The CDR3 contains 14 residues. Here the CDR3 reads CASSAPGQGGEQYF. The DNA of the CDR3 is TGTGCCAGCAGCGCCCCGGGACAGGGTGGCGAGCAGTACTTC.

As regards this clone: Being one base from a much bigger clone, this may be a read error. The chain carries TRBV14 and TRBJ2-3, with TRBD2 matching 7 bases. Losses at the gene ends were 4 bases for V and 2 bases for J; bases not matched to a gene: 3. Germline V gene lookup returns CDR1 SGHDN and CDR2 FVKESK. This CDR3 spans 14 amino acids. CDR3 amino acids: CASSLRDYTDTQYF. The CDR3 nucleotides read TGTGCCAGCAGCCTCCGGGACTACACAGATACGCAGTATTTT.

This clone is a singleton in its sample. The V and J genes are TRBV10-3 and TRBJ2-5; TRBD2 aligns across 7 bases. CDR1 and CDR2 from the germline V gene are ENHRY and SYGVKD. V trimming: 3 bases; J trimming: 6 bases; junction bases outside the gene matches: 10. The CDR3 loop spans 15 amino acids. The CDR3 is CAISDGGGFKQTQYF. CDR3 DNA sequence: TGTGCCATCAGTGATGGGGGGGGGTTTAAACAGACCCAGTACTTC.

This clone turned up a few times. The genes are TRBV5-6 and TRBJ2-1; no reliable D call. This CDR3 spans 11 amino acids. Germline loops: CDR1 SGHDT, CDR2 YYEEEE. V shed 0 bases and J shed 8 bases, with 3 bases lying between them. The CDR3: CASSLAYEQFF. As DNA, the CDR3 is TGTGCCAGCAGCTTGGCCTATGAGCAGTTCTTC.

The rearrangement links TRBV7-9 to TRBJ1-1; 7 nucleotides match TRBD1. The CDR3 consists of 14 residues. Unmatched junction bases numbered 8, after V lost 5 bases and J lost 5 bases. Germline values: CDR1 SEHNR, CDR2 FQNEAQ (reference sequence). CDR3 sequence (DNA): TGTGCCAGCAGCGAGAGGGGGCTGTCGACTGAAGCTTTCTTT. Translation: CASSERGLSTEAFF. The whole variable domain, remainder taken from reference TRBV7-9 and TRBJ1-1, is DTGVSQNPRHKITKRGQNVTFRCDPISEHNRLYWYRQTLGQGPEFLTYFQNEAQLEKSRLLSDRFSAERPKGSFSTLEIQRTEQGDSAMYLCASSERGLSTEAFFGQGTRLTVV.

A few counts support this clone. The CDR3: CASSGTTTYNEQFF. The CDR3, as DNA: TGTGCCAGCTCTGGGACAACAACCTACAATGAGCAGTTCTTC. The chain joins TRBV18 to TRBJ2-1; TRBD1 might be the D (6 bases). This CDR3 comprises 14 residues. The V gene's germline CDR1 is KGHSH and CDR2 LQKENI. Trimming pared 6 bases from V and 2 bases from J, leaving 11 bases between.

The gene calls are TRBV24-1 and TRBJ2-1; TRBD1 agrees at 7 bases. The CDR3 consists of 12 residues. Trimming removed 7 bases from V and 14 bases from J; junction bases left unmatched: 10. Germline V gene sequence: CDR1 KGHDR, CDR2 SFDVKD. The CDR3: CATRDTGTAEFF. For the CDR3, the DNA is TGTGCCACCAGGGACACCGGGACAGCGGAGTTCTTC.

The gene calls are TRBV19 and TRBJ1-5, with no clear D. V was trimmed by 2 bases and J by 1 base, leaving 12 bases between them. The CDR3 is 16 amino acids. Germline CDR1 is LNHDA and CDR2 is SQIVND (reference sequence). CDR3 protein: CASSISGGLSNQPQHF. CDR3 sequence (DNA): TGTGCCAGTAGTATATCAGGAGGGTTAAGCAATCAGCCCCAGCATTTT.

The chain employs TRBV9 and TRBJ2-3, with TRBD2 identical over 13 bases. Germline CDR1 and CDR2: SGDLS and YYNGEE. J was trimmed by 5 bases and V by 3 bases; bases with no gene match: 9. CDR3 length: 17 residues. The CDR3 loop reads CASSGITGTSGIDTQYF. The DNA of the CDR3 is TGTGCCAGCAGCGGCATTACCGGGACTAGCGGGATAGATACGCAGTATTTT.

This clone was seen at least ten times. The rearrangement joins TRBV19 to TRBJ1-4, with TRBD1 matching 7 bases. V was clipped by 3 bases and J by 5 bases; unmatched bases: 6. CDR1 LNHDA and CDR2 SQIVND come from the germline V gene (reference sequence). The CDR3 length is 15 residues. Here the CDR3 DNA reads TGTGCCAGTAGTATGGACCGGGACAGCAATGAAAAACTGTTTTTT. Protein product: CASSMDRDSNEKLFF. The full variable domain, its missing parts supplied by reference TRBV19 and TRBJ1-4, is DGGITQSPKYLFRKEGQNVTLSCEQNLNHDAMYWYRQDPGQGLRLIYYSQIVNDFQKGDIAEGYSVSREKKESFPLTVTSAQKNPTAFYLCASSMDRDSNEKLFFGSGTQLSVL.

The CDR3 DNA reads TGCGCCAGCAGCCAAGGGACACAAAACACCGGGGAGCTGTTTTTT. This encodes CASSQGTQNTGELFF. The chain recombines TRBV4-1 with TRBJ2-2; TRBD1 is a possible D gene (5 bases). Germline CDR1 and CDR2: MGHRA and YSYEKL. The CDR3 extends over 15 amino acids. V was cut by 1 base and J by 2 bases, with 8 bases left in between.

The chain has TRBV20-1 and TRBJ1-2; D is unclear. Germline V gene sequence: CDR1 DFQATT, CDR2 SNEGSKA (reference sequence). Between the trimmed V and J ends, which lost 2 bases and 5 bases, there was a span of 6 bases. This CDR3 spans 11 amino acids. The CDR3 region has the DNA TGCAGTGCTAGATCCGGGTATGGCTACACCTTC. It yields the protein CSARSGYGYTF.

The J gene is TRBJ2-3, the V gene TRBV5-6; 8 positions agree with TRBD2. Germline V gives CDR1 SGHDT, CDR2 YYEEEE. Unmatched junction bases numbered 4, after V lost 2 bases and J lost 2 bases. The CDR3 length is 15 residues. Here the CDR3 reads CASSFSGTITDTQYF. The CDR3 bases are TGTGCCAGCAGCTTTAGCGGGACTATCACAGATACGCAGTATTTT.

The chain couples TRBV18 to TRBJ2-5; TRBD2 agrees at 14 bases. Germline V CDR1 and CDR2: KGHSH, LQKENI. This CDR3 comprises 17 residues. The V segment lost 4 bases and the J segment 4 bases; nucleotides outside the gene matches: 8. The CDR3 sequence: CASSRTEGLAGGETQYF. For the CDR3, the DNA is TGTGCCAGCTCACGAACCGAAGGACTAGCGGGGGGAGAGACCCAGTACTTC.

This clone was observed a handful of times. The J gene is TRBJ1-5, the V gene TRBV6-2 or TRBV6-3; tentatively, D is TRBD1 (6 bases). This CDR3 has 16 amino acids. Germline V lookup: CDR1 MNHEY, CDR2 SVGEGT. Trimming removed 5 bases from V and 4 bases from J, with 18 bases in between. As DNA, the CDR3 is TGTGCCAGCAGTAAAACTGCCGGGACATCAAATCAGCCCCAGCATTTT. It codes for CASSKTAGTSNQPQHF.

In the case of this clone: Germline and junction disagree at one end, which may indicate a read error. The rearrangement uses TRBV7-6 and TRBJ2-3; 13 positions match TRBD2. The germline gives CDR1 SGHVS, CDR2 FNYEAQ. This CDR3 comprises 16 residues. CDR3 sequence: CASSLGTSGSKDTQYF. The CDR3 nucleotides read TGTGCCAGCAGCTTAGGGACTAGCGGGAGCAAAGATACGCAGTATTTT.